This T cell receptor (beta chain) was observed in a study of glioma-infiltrating T cells. This clonotype came up once. A single base separates this from a much larger clone, so it may be a read error. TCR alpha and beta CDR3 regions were amplified from RNA using iRepertoire nested multiplex PCR. TCRdb re-called the multiplex PCR reads with MiXCR, one entry per CDR3 protein. This sample has 100,000 to 150,000 distinct CDR3 sequences, with roughly 25% found just once. This CDR3 is built from 15 residues. Trimming cost V 2 bases and J 1 base, with 11 bases left between them. Germline V CDR1 and CDR2: SEHNR, FQNEAQ (reference sequence).

Sequencing was performed on glioma tissue, nonneoplastic brain tissue, or PBMCs (not recorded which). This TCR derives from a human donor with low-grade glioma or glioblastoma, undergoing nonglioma brain surgery, or in good health (not recorded which). The chain is built from TRBV7-9 and TRBJ1-1; no clear D gene. CDR3 in amino acids: CASSLRWVSNTEAFF. Here the CDR3 DNA reads TGTGCCAGCAGCTTAAGGTGGGTCTCGAACACTGAAGCTTTCTTT.